This entry is about one T cell receptor (beta chain). Each CDR3 protein is one row after TCRdb ran MiXCR on the 5' RACE reads. Here the sample spans approximately 58,000 distinct CDR3 sequences, roughly 14% being singletons. The CDR3 extends over 14 amino acids. The germline V gene encodes CDR1 SGHAT and CDR2 FQNNGV. Trimming took off 2 bases at V and 8 bases at J, with 13 bases between the two ends. The data were taken from a study of T cells of healthy individuals. The source of this sequence is a human donor in good health. The V and J genes are TRBV11-2 and TRBJ2-1, with a possible D match to TRBD2 (5 bases). CDR3 nucleotide sequence: TGTGCCAGCAGCTTACAGACGGGGTGGGATGAGCAGTTCTTC. Its translation is CASSLQTGWDEQFF.